This T cell receptor (beta chain) was captured in a study of CD8 T cells in Susac syndrome. As for the study in general: Susac syndrome patients were untreated, on corticosteroids with some adding intravenous immunoglobulin, or on intravenous immunoglobulin only.

An input of roughly 0.5 to 1 ug of RNA was subjected to reverse transcription using random hexamers. It was immunoSEQ multiplex PCR that amplified TCR beta CDR3 across 54 Vbeta and 13 Jbeta. TCRdb reprocessed the immunoSEQ multiplex PCR reads via MiXCR and lists one record per CDR3 protein. The table records about 120,000 distinct CDR3 sequences, roughly 94% of them present only once. The CDR3 has 13 residues. CDR1 and CDR2 from the germline V gene are SQVTM and ANQGSEA. The J segment lost 4 bases and the V segment lost 3 bases, leaving 3 bases of the junction unmatched. The receptor was isolated from a human donor with Susac syndrome. The sample comprised CD8+ T cells from PBMCs. J is TRBJ2-3 and V is TRBV29-1, with 8 bases lining up with TRBD2. The CDR3 sequence: CSVEGTRSDTQYF. The CDR3 DNA follows: TGCAGCGTTGAGGGGACTAGATCAGATACGCAGTATTTT.